This T cell receptor beta chain was profiled in a study of type 1 regulatory T cells. Study as a whole: T-allo10 is a Tr1-enriched, alloantigen-specific CD4 T cell product made in vitro. Overall study results and limits: Compared with non-Tr1 cells, Tr1 cells showed a narrower TCR repertoire.

This clonotype was seen only a few times. The target antigen is unknown. TCRdb passed the reads through MiXCR, listing each CDR3 protein once. The table shows about 71,000 distinct CDR3 sequences, with less than 25% occurring only once. This TCR came from a human donor in good health. What was sequenced was cultured type 1 regulatory T (Tr1) cells, either the whole culture or a sorted fraction (not recorded which).

The CDR3 DNA is TGTGCCAGCAGTTCCCGGGACAGCTGGAGTGGCTACACCTTC. It yields the protein CASSSRDSWSGYTF. The V and J genes are TRBV12-3 or TRBV12-4 and TRBJ1-2; TRBD1 matches at 7 bases. V gave up 4 bases and J gave up 7 bases; unmatched junction bases: 9. CDR3 size: 14 residues.